The entry that follows covers one TCR beta chain sequence. Its antigen is unknown. The V and J ends lost 6 bases and 3 bases respectively, with 12 bases between them. The CDR3 is made up of 13 amino acids. The V gene's germline CDR1 is SNHLY and CDR2 FYNNEI. TCRdb recomputed calls from the 5' RACE reads with MiXCR, one row per CDR3 protein. The sample contains some 670,000 distinct CDR3 sequences, 9% to 15% of which appear only once. These data belong to a study of T cells after yellow fever vaccination. Across the whole study: Preparation of fractions with low cell numbers was performed using SMART-Seq v4 Ultra Low Input.

Findings and limits, study-wide: At 95% to 97% for CD4 and around 91% for CD8, most primary-vaccination clones showed up again after the booster.

Sequences were derived from PBMCs, sampled on the day of the yellow fever booster vaccination. This receptor was identified in a young man who received the YFV17D yellow fever vaccine. J is TRBJ2-7 and V is TRBV2; D possibly matches TRBD1 or TRBD2 (5 bases each). CDR3 loop: CASRDGGLYEQYF. For the CDR3, the DNA is TGTGCCAGCAGGGATGGGGGTCTCTACGAGCAGTACTTC.